The present entry profiles one T cell receptor (beta chain) with its context. Its antigen is not known. The study pooled second doses at about 4 or about 12 weeks. This sample was included in a study of T cell responses to AZD1222 COVID-19 vaccine. The study, taken as a whole, reports: Vaccine-associated CD4 TCRs spanned spike, dominant at 160-218 and 743-854.

The V gene's germline CDR1 is SGHRS and CDR2 YFSETQ. The CDR3 length is 17 residues. With 4 bases removed from V and 6 bases from J, the gap between germline ends came to 25 bases. Produced via immunoSEQ multiplex PCR; TCRdb's table is partial and in-frame only. The table records fewer than 120,000 clones, 94% of them present only once. This TCR came from an adult who received the AZD1222 COVID-19 vaccine. The V gene is TRBV5-1, the J gene TRBJ1-2; maybe TRBD1 (5 bases). The sample in question was peripheral blood, obtained 28 days after the second AZD1222 dose. The CDR3 loop is CASSPGTPGRREDGYTF. CDR3 coding DNA: TGCGCCAGCAGCCCCGGGACCCCGGGCCGTAGAGAAGATGGCTACACCTTC.